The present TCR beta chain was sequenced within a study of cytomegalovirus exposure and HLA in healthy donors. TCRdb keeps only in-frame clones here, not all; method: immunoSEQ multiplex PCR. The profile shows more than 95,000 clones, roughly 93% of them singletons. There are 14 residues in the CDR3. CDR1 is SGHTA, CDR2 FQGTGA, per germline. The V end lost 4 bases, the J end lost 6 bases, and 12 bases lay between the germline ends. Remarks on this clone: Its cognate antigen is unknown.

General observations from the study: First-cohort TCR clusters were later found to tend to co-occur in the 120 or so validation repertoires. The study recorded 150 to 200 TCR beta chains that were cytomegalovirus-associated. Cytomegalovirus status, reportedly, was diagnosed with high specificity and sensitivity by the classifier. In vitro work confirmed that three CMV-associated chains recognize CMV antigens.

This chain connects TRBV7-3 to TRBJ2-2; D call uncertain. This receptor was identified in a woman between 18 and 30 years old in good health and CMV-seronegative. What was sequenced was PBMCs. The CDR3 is CASSSSGSAGELFF. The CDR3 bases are TGTGCCAGCAGCTCCTCCGGGTCTGCCGGGGAGCTGTTTTTT.